These T cell receptor beta chains were read from a single sample in a study of blood T cell repertoires in COVID-19. This table comes from immunoSEQ multiplex PCR, and its TCRdb copy is limited to in-frame clones, with some not included. The table has 51,000 or so clones, just under 90% seen once. The sequencing input was peripheral blood. All receptors come from a man older than 75 with active or convalescent COVID-19. Each CDR3 is given with its conserved first and last residue. D genes are given only for firm matches. The size field is filled for only some rows; it gives once, few, many or a size class.

13,NA,TRBV29-1,NA,TRBJ1-1,CSARTARYTEAFF,TGCAGCGCCAGGACAGCACGATACACTGAAGCTTTCTTT
13,NA,TRBV7-6,NA,TRBJ1-2,CASSARAQYGYTF,TGTGCCAGCAGCGCCAGGGCGCAATATGGCTACACCTTC
16,NA,TRBV5-1,TRBD2,TRBJ2-3,CASSLGTSGRADTQYF,TGCGCCAGCAGCTTGGGGACTAGCGGGAGAGCAGATACGCAGTATTTT
15,few,TRBV6-5,TRBD2,TRBJ2-2,CASSLAGVTTGELFF,TGTGCCAGCTCTTTAGCGGGAGTGACCACCGGGGAGCTGTTTTTT
17,NA,TRBV19,NA,TRBJ2-1,CASSIGFDIGSYNEQFF,TGTGCCAGTAGTATAGGGTTCGACATTGGCTCCTACAATGAGCAGTTCTTC
18,once,TRBV6-2/TRBV6-3,NA,TRBJ2-6,CASSPRGIGYSGANVLTF,TGTGCCAGCAGCCCTCGGGGGATAGGGTACTCTGGGGCCAACGTCCTGACTTTC
15,NA,TRBV2,TRBD1,TRBJ2-5,CASSPKTGVQETQYF,TGTGCCAGCAGCCCAAAGACAGGGGTCCAAGAGACCCAGTACTTC
15,NA,TRBV7-2,TRBD2,TRBJ2-3,CASSSQSGGTDTQYF,TGTGCCAGCAGCTCTCAGTCGGGGGGGACAGATACGCAGTATTTT
13,few,TRBV5-1,TRBD1,TRBJ1-2,CASNFGTGNGYTF,TGCGCCAGCAATTTCGGGACAGGGAATGGCTACACCTTC
16,NA,TRBV19,TRBD2,TRBJ2-1,CASTSLAGAIHNEQFF,TGTGCCAGTACATCCCTAGCGGGGGCGATTCACAATGAGCAGTTCTTC
11,once,TRBV27,NA,TRBJ1-1,CASSLGGEAFF,TGTGCCAGCAGTTTAGGCGGTGAAGCTTTCTTT
15,NA,TRBV3-1/TRBV3-2,NA,TRBJ2-4,CARRKGVGPKNIQYF,TGTGCCAGGAGGAAGGGGGTAGGACCCAAAAACATTCAGTACTTC
15,NA,TRBV3-1/TRBV3-2,NA,TRBJ1-4,CASSQNLGGNEKLFF,TGTGCCAGCAGCCAAAACCTCGGGGGTAATGAAAAACTGTTTTTT
15,NA,TRBV2,TRBD2,TRBJ2-1,CASSGLAGSYNEQFF,TGTGCCAGCAGTGGGCTAGCGGGCTCCTACAATGAGCAGTTCTTC
15,once,TRBV25-1,TRBD1,TRBJ2-1,CASSGAGGSYNEQFF,TGTGCCAGCAGTGGTGCAGGGGGTTCCTACAATGAGCAGTTCTTC
13,once,TRBV12-3/TRBV12-4,NA,TRBJ2-2,CASSFQGTGELFF,TGTGCCAGCAGTTTTCAGGGAACCGGGGAGCTGTTTTTT
15,NA,TRBV6-1,TRBD2,TRBJ2-3,CASSDLAGVTDTQYF,TGTGCCAGCAGTGACCTAGCGGGAGTCACAGATACGCAGTATTTT
16,few,TRBV19,NA,TRBJ1-6,CASSALGLETNSPLHF,TGTGCCAGTAGTGCACTGGGACTAGAAACTAATTCACCCCTCCACTTT
13,NA,TRBV7-2,NA,TRBJ2-3,CASSLRLVDTQYF,TGTGCCAGCAGCTTAAGATTAGTTGATACGCAGTATTTT
14,NA,TRBV29-1,NA,TRBJ1-5,CSVGESGANQPQHF,TGCAGCGTTGGGGAGAGCGGGGCAAATCAGCCCCAGCATTTT
14,few,TRBV28,TRBD1,TRBJ2-7,CASSRQGLGYEQYF,TGTGCCAGCAGTAGACAGGGGTTAGGCTACGAGCAGTACTTC
14,once,TRBV29-1,TRBD1,TRBJ2-6,CSAGTGTGANVLTF,TGCAGCGCCGGGACAGGGACTGGGGCCAACGTCCTGACTTTC
14,once,TRBV7-9,NA,TRBJ1-2,CASSLGTGTDGYTF,TGTGCCAGCAGCTTAGGTACAGGGACGGATGGCTACACCTTC
18,NA,TRBV4-1,TRBD1,TRBJ1-4,CASSQDFGQGLTNEKLFF,TGCGCCAGCAGCCAAGATTTCGGACAGGGATTGACTAATGAAAAACTGTTTTTT
13,once,TRBV20-1,NA,TRBJ2-1,CSASDSGYNEQFF,TGCAGTGCTAGTGACAGCGGATACAATGAGCAGTTCTTC
17,NA,TRBV6-2/TRBV6-3,TRBD1,TRBJ1-2,CASSSAGQLPLGSGYTF,TGTGCCAGCAGCTCGGCGGGACAGCTACCACTAGGGAGTGGCTACACCTTC
13,NA,TRBV5-5,NA,TRBJ2-7,CASSPRQTYEQYF,TGTGCCAGCAGCCCTAGACAGACCTACGAGCAGTACTTC
14,NA,TRBV9,TRBD2,TRBJ2-1,CASSPRGRFHEQFF,TGTGCCAGCAGCCCTCGCGGGAGGTTCCATGAGCAGTTCTTC
17,NA,TRBV13,NA,TRBJ1-1,CASSLVGLGAWDTEAFF,TGTGCCAGCAGCTTAGTAGGTCTGGGGGCTTGGGACACTGAAGCTTTCTTT
12,few,TRBV24-1,NA,TRBJ1-2,CATSDPGNGYTF,TGTGCCACCAGTGATCCAGGGAATGGCTACACCTTC
15,NA,TRBV27,NA,TRBJ1-5,CASSFSGVGNQPQHF,TGTGCCAGCAGTTTTTCAGGGGTCGGCAATCAGCCCCAGCATTTT
16,NA,TRBV5-8,NA,TRBJ1-6,CASSLASGGHSSPLHF,TGTGCCAGCAGCCTAGCCTCGGGGGGGCACAGTTCACCCCTCCACTTT
14,once,TRBV4-3,TRBD2,TRBJ2-3,CASTHSGGTDTQYF,TGCGCCAGCACACATAGCGGGGGCACAGATACGCAGTATTTT
14,NA,TRBV28,NA,TRBJ1-5,CASSGQYSNQPQHF,TGTGCCAGCAGTGGACAGTATAGCAATCAGCCCCAGCATTTT
16,NA,TRBV5-8,TRBD1,TRBJ1-2,CASSPRVGTGGNGYTF,TGTGCCAGCAGCCCTCGTGTGGGGACAGGGGGCAATGGCTACACCTTC
14,NA,TRBV5-5,NA,TRBJ1-5,CASSLGTVDQPQHF,TGTGCCAGCAGCTTGGGGACAGTAGACCAGCCCCAGCATTTT
13,NA,TRBV18,NA,TRBJ2-7,CASSQGIEDEQYF,TGTGCCAGCTCACAGGGGATTGAGGACGAGCAGTACTTC
14,NA,TRBV7-2,NA,TRBJ2-7,CASSSGIPPYEQYF,TGTGCCAGCAGCTCGGGGATTCCCCCCTACGAGCAGTACTTC
15,NA,TRBV11-2,NA,TRBJ2-7,CASRGGAGSYYEQYF,TGTGCCAGCAGAGGGGGGGCAGGGTCCTACTACGAGCAGTACTTC
19,few,TRBV5-1,TRBD1,TRBJ2-7,CASSKLWTGGLGLSNEQYF,TGCGCCAGCAGCAAACTCTGGACAGGGGGCTTGGGACTATCAAACGAGCAGTACTTC
15,NA,TRBV7-2,NA,TRBJ2-2,CASSLVWGLDGELFF,TGTGCCAGCAGCTTAGTTTGGGGGCTGGACGGGGAGCTGTTTTTT
15,once,TRBV6-2/TRBV6-3,NA,TRBJ1-3,CASSYHRSSGNTIYF,TGTGCCAGCAGTTACCACAGGAGCTCTGGAAACACCATATATTTT
14,NA,TRBV7-3,TRBD2,TRBJ2-2,CASSFMGGSRELFF,TGTGCCAGCAGCTTTATGGGAGGGAGCCGGGAGCTGTTTTTT
17,NA,TRBV9,NA,TRBJ1-2,CASSAGGTVPRNYGYTF,TGTGCCAGCAGCGCGGGAGGAACGGTCCCGCGTAACTATGGCTACACCTTC
13,NA,TRBV6-1,TRBD1,TRBJ1-4,CATRGQGGEKLFF,TGTGCCACCAGGGGACAGGGCGGGGAAAAACTGTTTTTT
15,NA,TRBV6-1,TRBD1,TRBJ2-7,CASSEMGQGFYEQYF,TGTGCCAGCAGTGAAATGGGACAGGGGTTCTACGAGCAGTACTTC
15,NA,TRBV7-6,NA,TRBJ1-3,CASSAGSYSGNTIYF,TGTGCCAGCAGTGCAGGGTCCTACTCTGGAAACACCATATATTTT
15,few,TRBV7-2,NA,TRBJ2-6,CASSSGRLARHVLTF,TGTGCCAGCAGCTCAGGGAGGCTTGCCCGACACGTCCTGACTTTC